This is a list of T cell receptor beta chains from one sample in a study of T cell repertoires in cytomegalovirus infection. TCRdb reprocessed the reads via MiXCR and lists one record per CDR3 protein. The sample contains about 830,000 distinct CDR3 sequences, 30% to 35% of which appear only once. These receptors have no identified antigens. The input for sequencing was cultured CD8+ T cells from PBMCs, taken from culture after CMV antigen stimulation. The origin of the receptors is a human donor in good health (CMV status not recorded). Some clones in this sample may be carry-over from other donors' samples. Each CDR3 is given with its conserved first and last residue. The D gene is left open where the match is weak. Clone size, where shown, is once, few, many, or a class for clones that have expanded.

cdr3_length: 15
clone_size: .
d_call: TRBD1
v_call: TRBV9
j_call: TRBJ1-6
cdr3_aa: CASTRDSPGSSPLHF
cdr3_nt: TGTGCCAGCACCCGGGACAGTCCGGGCAGTTCACCCCTCCACTTT

cdr3_length: 15
clone_size: .
d_call: .
v_call: TRBV7-9
j_call: TRBJ1-5
cdr3_aa: CASSFGQYSNQPQHF
cdr3_nt: TGTGCCAGCAGCTTTGGACAGTATAGCAATCAGCCCCAGCATTTT

cdr3_length: 14
clone_size: .
d_call: .
v_call: TRBV7-9
j_call: TRBJ1-4
cdr3_aa: CASSLGGRSEKLFF
cdr3_nt: TGTGCCAGCAGCTTGGGGGGACGGAGTGAAAAACTGTTTTTT

cdr3_length: 14
clone_size: .
d_call: TRBD1
v_call: TRBV13
j_call: TRBJ2-5
cdr3_aa: CASSWRTGQETQYF
cdr3_nt: TGTGCCAGCAGCTGGAGGACAGGACAAGAGACCCAGTACTTC

cdr3_length: 15
clone_size: many
d_call: TRBD1
v_call: TRBV7-2
j_call: TRBJ1-2
cdr3_aa: CASSPQKDRDYGYTF
cdr3_nt: TGTGCCAGCAGCCCCCAAAAAGACAGGGACTATGGCTACACCTTC

cdr3_length: 15
clone_size: .
d_call: TRBD2
v_call: TRBV6-6
j_call: TRBJ2-2
cdr3_aa: CASSPRGARTGELFF
cdr3_nt: TGTGCCAGCAGTCCGCGGGGGGCGCGAACCGGGGAGCTGTTTTTT

cdr3_length: 14
clone_size: .
d_call: TRBD2
v_call: TRBV10-3
j_call: TRBJ2-3
cdr3_aa: CAIRATSGADTQYF
cdr3_nt: TGTGCCATCAGGGCGACTAGCGGGGCAGATACGCAGTATTTT

cdr3_length: 16
clone_size: .
d_call: TRBD1
v_call: TRBV12-3/TRBV12-4
j_call: TRBJ1-2
cdr3_aa: CANSALRDSFNYGYTF
cdr3_nt: TGTGCCAACAGTGCGCTGCGGGACAGCTTCAACTATGGCTACACCTTC

cdr3_length: 15
clone_size: .
d_call: TRBD2
v_call: TRBV7-6
j_call: TRBJ2-5
cdr3_aa: CVSSHRGGYEETQYF
cdr3_nt: TGTGTCAGCAGTCACCGGGGGGGGTATGAAGAGACCCAGTACTTC

cdr3_length: 13
clone_size: .
d_call: TRBD1
v_call: TRBV12-3/TRBV12-4
j_call: TRBJ1-2
cdr3_aa: CASSFRGVNGYTF
cdr3_nt: TGTGCCAGCAGTTTCAGGGGGGTCAACGGCTACACCTTC

cdr3_length: 14
clone_size: .
d_call: TRBD1
v_call: TRBV2
j_call: TRBJ2-1
cdr3_aa: CARDTGGSYNEQFF
cdr3_nt: TGTGCCAGAGACACAGGGGGCTCCTACAATGAGCAGTTCTTC

cdr3_length: 13
clone_size: .
d_call: .
v_call: TRBV7-9
j_call: TRBJ2-7
cdr3_aa: CASSLMGTYEQYF
cdr3_nt: TGTGCCAGCAGCTTAATGGGAACCTACGAGCAGTACTTC

cdr3_length: 16
clone_size: .
d_call: TRBD1
v_call: TRBV28
j_call: TRBJ1-6
cdr3_aa: CASSPGTGGENSPLHF
cdr3_nt: TGTGCCAGCAGCCCCGGGACAGGGGGCGAAAATTCACCCCTCCACTTT

cdr3_length: 14
clone_size: many
d_call: .
v_call: TRBV6-5
j_call: TRBJ2-3
cdr3_aa: CASSFRGPTDTQYF
cdr3_nt: TGTGCCAGCAGTTTTCGGGGACCCACAGATACGCAGTATTTT

cdr3_length: 14
clone_size: many
d_call: TRBD1
v_call: TRBV7-8
j_call: TRBJ2-1
cdr3_aa: CASRSMDRRNEQFF
cdr3_nt: TGTGCCAGCAGAAGTATGGACAGGAGAAATGAGCAGTTCTTC

cdr3_length: 17
clone_size: .
d_call: TRBD2
v_call: TRBV6-1
j_call: TRBJ2-1
cdr3_aa: CASSEVGGWDSYNEQFF
cdr3_nt: TGTGCCAGCAGTGAGGTCGGGGGGTGGGACTCCTACAATGAGCAGTTCTTC

cdr3_length: 15
clone_size: many
d_call: .
v_call: TRBV5-1
j_call: TRBJ2-2
cdr3_aa: CASSLAVVFVGELFF
cdr3_nt: TGCGCCAGCAGCTTGGCCGTAGTGTTTGTCGGGGAGCTGTTTTTT

cdr3_length: 15
clone_size: .
d_call: TRBD1
v_call: TRBV4-1
j_call: TRBJ1-2
cdr3_aa: CASSQVGQAYYGYTF
cdr3_nt: TGCGCCAGCAGCCAAGTTGGACAGGCCTACTATGGCTACACCTTC

cdr3_length: 13
clone_size: many
d_call: TRBD1
v_call: TRBV7-9
j_call: TRBJ1-2
cdr3_aa: CASSQQGDHGYTF
cdr3_nt: TGTGCCAGCAGTCAACAGGGGGATCATGGCTACACCTTC

cdr3_length: 15
clone_size: .
d_call: .
v_call: TRBV28
j_call: TRBJ2-2
cdr3_aa: CASSYRAGTAGELFF
cdr3_nt: TGTGCCAGCAGCTACAGGGCGGGAACAGCAGGGGAGCTGTTTTTT

cdr3_length: 13
clone_size: .
d_call: TRBD1
v_call: TRBV12-3/TRBV12-4
j_call: TRBJ1-2
cdr3_aa: CASLGQPSYGYTF
cdr3_nt: TGTGCCAGTCTGGGACAGCCATCCTATGGCTACACCTTC